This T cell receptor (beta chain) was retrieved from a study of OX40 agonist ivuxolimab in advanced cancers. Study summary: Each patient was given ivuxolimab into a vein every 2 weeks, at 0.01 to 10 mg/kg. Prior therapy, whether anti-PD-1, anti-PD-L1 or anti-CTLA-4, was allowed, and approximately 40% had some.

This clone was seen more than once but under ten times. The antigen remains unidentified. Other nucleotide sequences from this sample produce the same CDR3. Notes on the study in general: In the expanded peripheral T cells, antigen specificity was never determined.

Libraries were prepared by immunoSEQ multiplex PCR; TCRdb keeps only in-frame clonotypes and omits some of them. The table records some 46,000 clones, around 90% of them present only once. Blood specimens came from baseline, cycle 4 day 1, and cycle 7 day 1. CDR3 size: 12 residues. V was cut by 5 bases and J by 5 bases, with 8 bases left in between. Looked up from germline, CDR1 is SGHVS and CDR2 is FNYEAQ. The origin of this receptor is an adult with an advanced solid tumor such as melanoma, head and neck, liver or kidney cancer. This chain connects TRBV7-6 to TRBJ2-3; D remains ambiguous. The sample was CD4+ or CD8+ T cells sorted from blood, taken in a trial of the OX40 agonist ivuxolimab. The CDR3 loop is CASSPGRDTQYF. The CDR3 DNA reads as TGTGCCAGCAGCCCCGGAAGAGATACGCAGTATTTT.